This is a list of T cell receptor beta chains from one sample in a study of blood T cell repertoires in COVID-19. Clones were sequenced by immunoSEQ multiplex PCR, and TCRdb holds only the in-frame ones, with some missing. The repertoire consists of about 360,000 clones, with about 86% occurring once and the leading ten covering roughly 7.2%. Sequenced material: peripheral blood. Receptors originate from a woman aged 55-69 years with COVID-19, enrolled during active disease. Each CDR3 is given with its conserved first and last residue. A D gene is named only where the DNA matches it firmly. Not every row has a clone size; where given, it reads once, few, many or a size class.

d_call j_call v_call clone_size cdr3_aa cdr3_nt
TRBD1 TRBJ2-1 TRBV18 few CASSLQQGVDEQFF TGTGCCAGCTCACTCCAACAGGGGGTAGATGAGCAGTTCTTC
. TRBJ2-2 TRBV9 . CASSPNRAGELFF TGTGCCAGCAGCCCCAACAGGGCCGGGGAGCTGTTTTTT
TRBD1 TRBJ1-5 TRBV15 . CATSGTGSHQPQHF TGTGCCACCAGCGGGACAGGGTCCCATCAGCCCCAGCATTTT
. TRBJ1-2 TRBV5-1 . CASSIGTVPPSYGYTF TGCGCCAGCAGCATCGGAACAGTCCCGCCGTCATATGGCTACACCTTC
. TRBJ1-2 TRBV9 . CASSAGGYGYTF TGTGCCAGCAGCGCGGGGGGGTATGGCTACACCTTC
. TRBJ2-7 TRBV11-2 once CASSQAYEQYF TGTGCCAGCAGCCAGGCGTACGAGCAGTACTTC
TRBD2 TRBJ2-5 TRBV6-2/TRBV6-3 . CASSLGLAGGRETQYF TGTGCCAGCAGTTTAGGACTAGCGGGGGGCCGGGAGACCCAGTACTTC
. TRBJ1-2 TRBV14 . CASSQARGGGYTF TGTGCCAGCAGCCAAGCGCGTGGAGGTGGCTACACCTTC
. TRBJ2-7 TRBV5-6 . CASSLPTGFEQYF TGTGCCAGCAGCTTGCCGACAGGTTTCGAGCAGTACTTC
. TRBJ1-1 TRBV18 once CASSPLTGNTEAFF TGTGCCAGCTCACCATTAACGGGGAACACTGAAGCTTTCTTT
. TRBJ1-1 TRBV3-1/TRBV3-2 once CASSQGRSVTEAFF TGTGCCAGCAGCCAAGGGAGGTCCGTGACTGAAGCTTTCTTT
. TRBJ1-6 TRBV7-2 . CASSSGRSSPLHF TGTGCCAGCAGCTCAGGGCGCTCCTCACCCCTCCACTTT
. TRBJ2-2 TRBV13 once CASSLSYGGDTGELFF TGTGCCAGCAGCTTGTCCTACGGCGGGGACACCGGGGAGCTGTTTTTT
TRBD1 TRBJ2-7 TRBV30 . CAWSLGTGYSYEQYF TGTGCCTGGAGCCTTGGGACAGGATACTCCTACGAGCAGTACTTC
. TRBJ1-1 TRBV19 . CASSIDRGGRFRNEAFF TGTGCCAGTAGTATAGATCGGGGGGGGAGGTTTCGAAATGAAGCTTTCTTT
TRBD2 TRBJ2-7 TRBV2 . CATKAGAGSYEQYF TGTGCCACAAAAGCGGGGGCGGGCTCCTACGAGCAGTACTTC
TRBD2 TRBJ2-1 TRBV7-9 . CASSSAPSGGAYNEQFF TGTGCCAGCAGCTCAGCCCCCAGCGGGGGGGCCTACAATGAGCAGTTCTTC
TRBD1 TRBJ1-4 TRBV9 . CASSVEGRGDEKLFF TGTGCCAGCAGCGTAGAGGGCAGGGGGGATGAAAAACTGTTTTTT
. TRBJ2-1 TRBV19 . CASSKTINNEQFF TGTGCCAGTAGTAAGACAATAAACAATGAGCAGTTCTTC
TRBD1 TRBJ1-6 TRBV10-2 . CASKLGTGGSPLHF TGCGCCAGCAAGCTTGGGACAGGGGGTTCACCCCTCCACTTT
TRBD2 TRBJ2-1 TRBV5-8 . CASSFSGLAGTQFF TGTGCCAGCAGCTTTTCGGGACTAGCGGGGACTCAGTTCTTC
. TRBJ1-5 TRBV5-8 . CASSPYGGDQPQHF TGTGCCAGCAGCCCCTACGGAGGGGATCAGCCCCAGCATTTT